This section outlines one T cell receptor beta chain sequence together with its context. In its sample, this clonotype was seen many times. No antigen is known for it. No per-base quality is available; no much larger clone lies one base away. The data stem from a study of spatial heterogeneity in lung cancer (dated by TCRdb to about 2019). About the full investigation: More beta-chain than alpha-chain transcripts were consistently detected, likely reflecting higher beta-chain transcript abundance. TCR transcript counts in tumor regions correlated strongly with a T cell transcriptional module score from matched bulk RNA-seq. In the raw uncorrected reads, each unique combination of TCR and UMI appeared on average more than ten times. The study quantitatively compared TCR alpha and beta repertoires across multiple tumor regions, matched nontumor lung and blood in non-small cell lung cancer. TCR repertoire features were related to nonsynonymous mutation counts determined by whole-exome sequencing of tumor tissue. At surgery, some 220 tumor regions, almost 65 matched nontumor lung samples and more than 50 PBMC samples were TCR-sequenced for both alpha and beta chains. What the authors observed across the whole study: Estimated TCR-seq coverage of tumor T cells was only about 7.2% for alpha chains and about 12% for beta chains. The number of expanded intratumoral alpha and beta TCRs correlated with the tumor nonsynonymous mutation count. Additional single-cell paired TCR alpha and beta sequencing was considered necessary to confirm, at a functional level, the hypothesis that regional TCRs recognize regional mutations. Counts of ubiquitous and regional expanded TCRs correlated with counts of ubiquitous and regional nonsynonymous mutations, respectively.

Interpreted using the paper, the time point label stands for: sample taken at primary tumor resection. Samples were obtained from approximately 76 patients with early-stage, untreated non-small cell lung cancer from the lung TRACERx cohort. TCR sequencing used whole RNA extracted from tumor and nontumor lung tissue, or from cryopreserved PBMC samples, without cell sorting. Only patients with enough RNA available from two or more tumor regions were chosen for TCR sequencing. Before being selected, tumor and adjacent nontumor lung specimens were reviewed by a lung pathologist. Library prep was done by 5' RACE. The sequencer listed for this sample is NextSeq 500. To allow correction of PCR and sequencing errors, the TCR library protocol tagged every TCR cDNA molecule with a unique molecular identifier. Regarding the original processing steps: TCR identification, UMI-based error correction and CDR3 extraction were all carried out with Decombinator tools. TCRs above a frequency of 2 per 1,000, corresponding to the top 1% of the tumor frequency distribution, were defined as expanded. Expanded tumor TCRs were classed as regional if statistically deemed absent (corrected P<0.05) from at least one tumor region, otherwise ubiquitous. Each repertoire was subsampled 100 times to 5,000 TCRs, after which Renyi diversity was computed with the R vegan package. To build CDR3 similarity networks, amino acid triplet string-kernel similarity was used, and CDR3s were connected when their pairwise similarity was above 0.82. Using fastp at Q25 and MiXCR, TCRdb reprocessed the public reads and kept productive beta chains. Identical CDR3 proteins give one entry, which carries the most common genes and DNA. For this entry, the V and J calls and clone size follow TCRdb and not the study's own pipeline. Within this sample are 5,900 or so distinct CDR3 sequences, with approximately 7.5% of them counted one time only. Around 27% of the sample is taken by the ten largest.

Trimming removed 7 bases from V and 7 bases from J, leaving 13 bases between the germline ends. In the germline V gene, CDR1 corresponds to MNHNS and CDR2 to SASEGT. The CDR3 holds 12 amino acids from the cysteine to the phenylalanine. Only CDR3 DNA remains: 36 bases, in frame from the first base. This specimen consisted of lung tumor tissue, obtained at surgery. This chain joins TRBV6-1 to TRBJ1-2; confidence is insufficient to name the D gene. The clonotype originates from a female donor with early-stage non-small cell lung cancer. The DNA sequence reads TGTGCCAGCACTTCAGTCGGCCGTGGCTACACCTTC. It translates to CASTSVGRGYTF.